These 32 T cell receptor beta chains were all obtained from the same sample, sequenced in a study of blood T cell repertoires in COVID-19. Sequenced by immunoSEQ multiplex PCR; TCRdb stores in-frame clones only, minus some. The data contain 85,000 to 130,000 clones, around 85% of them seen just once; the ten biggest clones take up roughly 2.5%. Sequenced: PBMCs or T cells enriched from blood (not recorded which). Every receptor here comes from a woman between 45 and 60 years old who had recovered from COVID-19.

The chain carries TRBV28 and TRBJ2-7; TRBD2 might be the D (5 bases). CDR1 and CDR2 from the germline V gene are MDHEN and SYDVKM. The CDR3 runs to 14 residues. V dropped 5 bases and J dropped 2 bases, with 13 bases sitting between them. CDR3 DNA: TGTGCCAGCAGTCGTCAGCGGAAGACCTACGAGCAGTACTTC. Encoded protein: CASSRQRKTYEQYF.

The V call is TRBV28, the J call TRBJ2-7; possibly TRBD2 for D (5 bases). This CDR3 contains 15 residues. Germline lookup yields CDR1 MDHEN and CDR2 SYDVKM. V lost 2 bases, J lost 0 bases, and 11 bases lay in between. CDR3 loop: CASSLPSLYSYEQYF. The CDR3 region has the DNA TGTGCCAGCAGTTTACCTAGCCTATACTCCTACGAGCAGTACTTC.

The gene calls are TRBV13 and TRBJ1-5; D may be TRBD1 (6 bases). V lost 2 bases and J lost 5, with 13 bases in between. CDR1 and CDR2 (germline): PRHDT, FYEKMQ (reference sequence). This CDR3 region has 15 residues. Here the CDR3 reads CASSLRRGVDQPQHF. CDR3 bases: TGTGCCAGCAGCTTACGCAGGGGTGTTGATCAGCCCCAGCATTTT. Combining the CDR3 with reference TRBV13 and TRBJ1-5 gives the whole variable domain AAGVIQSPRHLIKEKRETATLKCYPIPRHDTVYWYQQGPGQDPQFLISFYEKMQSDKGSIPDRFSAQQFSDYHSELNMSSLELGDSALYFCASSLRRGVDQPQHFGDGTRLSIL.

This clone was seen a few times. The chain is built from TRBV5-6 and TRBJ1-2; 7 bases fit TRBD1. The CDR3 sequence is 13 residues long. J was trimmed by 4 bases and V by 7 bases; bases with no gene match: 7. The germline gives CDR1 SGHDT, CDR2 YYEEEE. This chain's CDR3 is CASANRGSYGYTF. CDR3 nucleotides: TGTGCCAGCGCGAACAGGGGATCCTATGGCTACACCTTC.

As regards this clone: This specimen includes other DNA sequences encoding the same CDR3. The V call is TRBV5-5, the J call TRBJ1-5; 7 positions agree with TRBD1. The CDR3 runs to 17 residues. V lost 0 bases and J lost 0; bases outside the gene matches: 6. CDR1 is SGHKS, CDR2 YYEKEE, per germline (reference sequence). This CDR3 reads CASSLAGTAYSNQPQHF. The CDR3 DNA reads TGTGCCAGCAGCTTGGCCGGGACAGCATATAGCAATCAGCCCCAGCATTTT.

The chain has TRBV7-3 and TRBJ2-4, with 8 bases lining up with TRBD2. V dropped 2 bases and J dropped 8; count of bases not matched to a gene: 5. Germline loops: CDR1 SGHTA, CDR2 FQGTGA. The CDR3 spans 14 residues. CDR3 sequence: CASSLRGGADIQYF. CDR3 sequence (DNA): TGTGCCAGCAGCTTACGGGGGGGCGCGGACATTCAGTACTTC.

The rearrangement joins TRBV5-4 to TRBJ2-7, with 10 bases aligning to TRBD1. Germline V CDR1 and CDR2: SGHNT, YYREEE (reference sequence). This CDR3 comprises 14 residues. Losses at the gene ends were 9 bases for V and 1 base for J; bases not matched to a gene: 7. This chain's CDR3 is CATMDRGGSYEQYF. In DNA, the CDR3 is TGTGCCACGATGGACAGGGGGGGGTCCTACGAGCAGTACTTC.

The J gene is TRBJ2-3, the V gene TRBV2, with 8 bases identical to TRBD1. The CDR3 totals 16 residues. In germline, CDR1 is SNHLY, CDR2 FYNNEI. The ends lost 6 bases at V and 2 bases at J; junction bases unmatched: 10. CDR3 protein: CASSEQGEPITDTQYF. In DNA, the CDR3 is TGTGCCAGCAGCGAACAGGGGGAGCCGATCACAGATACGCAGTATTTT.

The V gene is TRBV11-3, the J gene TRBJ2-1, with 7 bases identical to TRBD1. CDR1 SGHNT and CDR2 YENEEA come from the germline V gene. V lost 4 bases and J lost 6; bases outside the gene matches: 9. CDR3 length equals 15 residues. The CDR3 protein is CASSSRQGKANEQFF. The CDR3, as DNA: TGTGCCAGCAGCTCCCGACAGGGTAAAGCCAATGAGCAGTTCTTC.

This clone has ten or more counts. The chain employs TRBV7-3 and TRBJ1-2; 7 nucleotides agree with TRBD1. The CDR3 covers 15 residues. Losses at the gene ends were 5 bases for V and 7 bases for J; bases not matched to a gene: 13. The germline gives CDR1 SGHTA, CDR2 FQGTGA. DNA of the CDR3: TGTGCCAGCAGCGAACGGACAGGAACCCCCTTTGGCTACACCTTC. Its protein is CASSERTGTPFGYTF. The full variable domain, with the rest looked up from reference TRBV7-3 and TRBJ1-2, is GAGVSQTPSNKVTEKGKYVELRCDPISGHTALYWYRQSLGQGPEFLIYFQGTGAADDSGLPNDRFFAVRPEGSVSTLKIQRTERGDSAVYLCASSERTGTPFGYTFGSGTRLTVV.

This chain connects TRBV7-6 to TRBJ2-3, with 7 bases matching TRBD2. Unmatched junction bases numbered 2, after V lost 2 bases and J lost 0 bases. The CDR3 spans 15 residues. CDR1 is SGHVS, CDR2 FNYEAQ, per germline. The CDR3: CASSLSGESTDTQYF. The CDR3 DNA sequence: TGTGCCAGCAGCTTAAGCGGGGAAAGCACAGATACGCAGTATTTT.

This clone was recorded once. CDR3 in DNA: TGCGCCAGCAGCCAAAGCCTAGCGGGGGGGGATGAGCAGTTCTTC. It codes for CASSQSLAGGDEQFF. V gene TRBV4-1 combines with J gene TRBJ2-1; 12 bases map to TRBD2. The germline gives CDR1 MGHRA, CDR2 YSYEKL. Trimming at V came to 2 bases and at J to 8 bases, leaving 4 bases not matched to a gene. The CDR3 spans 15 residues.

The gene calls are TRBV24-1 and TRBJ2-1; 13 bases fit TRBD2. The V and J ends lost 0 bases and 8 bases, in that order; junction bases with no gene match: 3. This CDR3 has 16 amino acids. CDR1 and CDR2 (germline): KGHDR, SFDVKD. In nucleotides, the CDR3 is TGTGCCACCAGTGATTTGGGACTAGCGGGAGTATATGAGCAGTTCTTC. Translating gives CATSDLGLAGVYEQFF.

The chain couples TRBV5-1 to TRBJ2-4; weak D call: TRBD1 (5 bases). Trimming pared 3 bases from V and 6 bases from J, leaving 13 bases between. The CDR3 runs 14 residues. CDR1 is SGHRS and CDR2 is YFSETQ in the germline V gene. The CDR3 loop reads CASSSQGSPNIQYF. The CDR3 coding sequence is TGCGCCAGCAGCTCCCAGGGTAGTCCAAACATTCAGTACTTC.

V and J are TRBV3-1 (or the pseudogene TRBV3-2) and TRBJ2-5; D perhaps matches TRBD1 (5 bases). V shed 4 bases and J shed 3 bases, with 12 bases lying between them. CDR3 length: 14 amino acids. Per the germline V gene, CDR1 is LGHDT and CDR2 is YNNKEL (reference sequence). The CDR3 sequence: CASSRLGDEETQYF. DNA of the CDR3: TGTGCCAGCAGCCGTCTAGGGGATGAAGAGACCCAGTACTTC.

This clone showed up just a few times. The CDR3 loop is CASSQGWDRDEQFF. CDR3 nucleotide sequence: TGTGCCAGCAGCCAAGGTTGGGACAGGGATGAGCAGTTCTTC. The chain carries TRBV3-1 (or the pseudogene TRBV3-2) and TRBJ2-1; 9 positions agree with TRBD1. The CDR3 extends over 14 amino acids. Germline assignment: CDR1 LGHDT and CDR2 YNNKEL (reference sequence). The junction had 3 bases not matched to a gene; V was cut back by 1 base and J by 8 bases.

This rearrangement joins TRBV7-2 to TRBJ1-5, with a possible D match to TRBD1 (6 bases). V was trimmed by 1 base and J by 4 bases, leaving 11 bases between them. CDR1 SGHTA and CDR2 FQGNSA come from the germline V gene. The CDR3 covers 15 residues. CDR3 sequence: CASSLEGGQNQPQHF. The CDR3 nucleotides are TGTGCCAGCAGCTTAGAAGGAGGACAGAATCAGCCCCAGCATTTT.

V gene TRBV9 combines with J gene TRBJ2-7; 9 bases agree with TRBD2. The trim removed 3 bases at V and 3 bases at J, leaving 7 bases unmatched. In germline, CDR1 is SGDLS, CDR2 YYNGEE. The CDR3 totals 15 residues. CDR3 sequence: CASSAGSGGSYEQYF. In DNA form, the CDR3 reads TGTGCCAGCAGCGCCGGAAGCGGGGGGAGCTACGAGCAGTACTTC.

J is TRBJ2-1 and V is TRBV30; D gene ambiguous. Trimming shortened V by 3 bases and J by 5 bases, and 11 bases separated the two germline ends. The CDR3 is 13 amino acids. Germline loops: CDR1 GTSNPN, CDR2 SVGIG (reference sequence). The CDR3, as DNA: TGTGCCTGGAGGCAAAGCATCGACAATGAGCAGTTCTTC. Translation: CAWRQSIDNEQFF.

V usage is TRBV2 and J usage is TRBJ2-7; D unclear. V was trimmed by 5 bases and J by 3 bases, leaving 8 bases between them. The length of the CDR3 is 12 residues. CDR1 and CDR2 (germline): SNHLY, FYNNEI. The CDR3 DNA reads TGTGCCAGCAGTATGAACGGCTACGAGCAGTACTTC. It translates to CASSMNGYEQYF.

Here the CDR3 DNA reads TGCAGCGTCGCCGCGGGGTCGGCTAATGAAAAACTGTTTTTT. Protein product: CSVAAGSANEKLFF. The chain joins TRBV29-1 to TRBJ1-4; D remains ambiguous. V was pared by 6 bases and J by 3 bases, with 14 bases between. Germline V gene sequence: CDR1 SQVTM, CDR2 ANQGSEA. The CDR3 length is 14 residues.

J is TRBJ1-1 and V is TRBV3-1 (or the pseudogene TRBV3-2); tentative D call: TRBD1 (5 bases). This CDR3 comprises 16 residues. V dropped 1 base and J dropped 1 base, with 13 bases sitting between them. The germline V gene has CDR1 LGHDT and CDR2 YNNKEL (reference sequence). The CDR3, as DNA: TGTGCCAGCAGCCAAGTCGGGGGGACGGGGAACACTGAAGCTTTCTTT. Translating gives CASSQVGGTGNTEAFF.

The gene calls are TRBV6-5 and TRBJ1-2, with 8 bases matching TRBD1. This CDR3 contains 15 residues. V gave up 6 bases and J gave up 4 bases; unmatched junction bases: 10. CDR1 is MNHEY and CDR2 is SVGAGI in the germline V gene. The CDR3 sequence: CASSLQGARGYGYTF. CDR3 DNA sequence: TGTGCCAGCAGCCTGCAGGGGGCGCGAGGCTATGGCTACACCTTC.

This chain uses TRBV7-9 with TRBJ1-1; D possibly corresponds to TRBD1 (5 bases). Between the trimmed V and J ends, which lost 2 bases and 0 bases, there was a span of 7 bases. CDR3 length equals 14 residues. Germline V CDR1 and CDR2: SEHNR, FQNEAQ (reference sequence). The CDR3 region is CASSLQGMNTEAFF. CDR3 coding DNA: TGTGCCAGCAGCTTACAGGGTATGAACACTGAAGCTTTCTTT.

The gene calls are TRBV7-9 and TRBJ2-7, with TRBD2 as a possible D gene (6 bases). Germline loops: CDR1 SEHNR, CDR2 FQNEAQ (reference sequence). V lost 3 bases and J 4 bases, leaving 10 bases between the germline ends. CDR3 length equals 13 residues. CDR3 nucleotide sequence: TGTGCCAGCAGCTTGGGAGGTGGGTACGAGCAGTACTTC. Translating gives CASSLGGGYEQYF.

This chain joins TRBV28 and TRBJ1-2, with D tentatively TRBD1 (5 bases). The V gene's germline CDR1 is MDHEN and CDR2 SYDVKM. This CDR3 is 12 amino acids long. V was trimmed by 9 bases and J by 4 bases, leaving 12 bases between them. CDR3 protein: CASQQASYGYTF. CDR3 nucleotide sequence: TGTGCCAGTCAACAGGCGAGCTATGGCTACACCTTC.

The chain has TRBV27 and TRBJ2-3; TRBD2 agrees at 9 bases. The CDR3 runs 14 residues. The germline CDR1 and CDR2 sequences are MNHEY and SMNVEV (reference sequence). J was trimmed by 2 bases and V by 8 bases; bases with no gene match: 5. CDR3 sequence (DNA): TGTGCCAGCCGGCTAGCGGGATACACAGATACGCAGTATTTT. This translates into CASRLAGYTDTQYF.

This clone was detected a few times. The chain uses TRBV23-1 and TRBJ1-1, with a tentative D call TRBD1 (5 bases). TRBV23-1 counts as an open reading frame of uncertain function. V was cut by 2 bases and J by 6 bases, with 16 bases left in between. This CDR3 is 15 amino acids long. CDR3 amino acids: CASSQMEGRVPEAFF. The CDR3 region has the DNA TGCGCCAGCAGTCAAATGGAGGGCAGGGTTCCTGAAGCTTTCTTT.

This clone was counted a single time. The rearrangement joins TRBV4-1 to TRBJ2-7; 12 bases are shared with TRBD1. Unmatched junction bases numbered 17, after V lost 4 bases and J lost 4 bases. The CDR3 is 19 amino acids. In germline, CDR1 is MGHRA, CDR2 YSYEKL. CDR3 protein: CASSPQGGTGGTPLYEQYF. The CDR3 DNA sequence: TGCGCCAGCAGCCCTCAGGGGGGGACAGGGGGCACCCCCCTATACGAGCAGTACTTC.

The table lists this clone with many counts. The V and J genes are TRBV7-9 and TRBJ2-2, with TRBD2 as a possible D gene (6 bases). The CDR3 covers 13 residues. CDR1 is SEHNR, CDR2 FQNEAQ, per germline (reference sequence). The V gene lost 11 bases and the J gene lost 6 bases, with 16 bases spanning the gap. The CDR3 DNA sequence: TGTGCCGTCGGGAGACATGAGGCCGGGGAGCTGTTTTTT. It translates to CAVGRHEAGELFF.

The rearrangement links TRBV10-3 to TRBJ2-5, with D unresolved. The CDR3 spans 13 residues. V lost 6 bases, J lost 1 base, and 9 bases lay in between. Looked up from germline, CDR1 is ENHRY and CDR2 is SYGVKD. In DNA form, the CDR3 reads TGTGCCATCAGGGGCCAGCTCCAAGAGACCCAGTACTTC. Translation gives CAIRGQLQETQYF.

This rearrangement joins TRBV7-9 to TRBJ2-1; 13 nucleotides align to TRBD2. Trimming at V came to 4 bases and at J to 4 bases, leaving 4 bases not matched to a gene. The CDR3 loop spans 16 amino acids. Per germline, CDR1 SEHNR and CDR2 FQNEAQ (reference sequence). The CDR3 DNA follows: TGTGCCAGCAGCTCTGGGACTAGCGGGGTATACAATGAGCAGTTCTTC. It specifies CASSSGTSGVYNEQFF.